The rows below give T cell receptor beta chains drawn from one sample of a study of identical twins. MiXCR, run by TCRdb on the 5' RACE reads, gives a single entry per CDR3 protein. The sample lists roughly 540,000 distinct CDR3 sequences; 22% were seen once. This same sample was also part of a study on T cells expressing NK-cell markers.

Sequencing was done on a sample of CD4+ T cells sorted from blood. The receptors originated from a woman aged 18 to 35 in good health. Both conserved end residues are part of each CDR3. Fields, in order: J gene, D gene, clone size, V gene, CDR3 length, CDR3 protein, CDR3 DNA. The D gene is left open where the match is weak. Clone size is given for some rows only: seen once, a few or many times, or a class if the clone is expanded.

j_gene: TRBJ1-1; d_gene: NA; abundance: NA; v_gene: TRBV10-3; len: 17; CDR3aa: CAIRGLEGPSLNTEAFF; CDR3nt: TGTGCCATCAGGGGTCTAGAGGGACCGTCCCTGAACACTGAAGCTTTCTTT
j_gene: TRBJ2-7; d_gene: NA; abundance: few; v_gene: TRBV9; len: 15; CDR3aa: CASSFGPGSAYEQYF; CDR3nt: TGTGCCAGCAGCTTCGGACCCGGGAGCGCCTACGAGCAGTACTTC
j_gene: TRBJ1-1; d_gene: NA; abundance: NA; v_gene: TRBV3-1; len: 15; CDR3aa: CASSQWGNGNTEAFF; CDR3nt: TGTGCCAGCAGCCAATGGGGTAACGGGAACACTGAAGCTTTCTTT
j_gene: TRBJ1-2; d_gene: NA; abundance: many; v_gene: TRBV29-1; len: 13; CDR3aa: CSVGRQVGGGYTF; CDR3nt: TGCAGCGTGGGGCGACAGGTTGGTGGTGGCTACACCTTC
j_gene: TRBJ2-7; d_gene: NA; abundance: NA; v_gene: TRBV20-1; len: 17; CDR3aa: CSAGKRSSATTSYEQYF; CDR3nt: TGCAGTGCTGGGAAACGGTCCTCCGCGACAACCTCCTACGAGCAGTACTTC
j_gene: TRBJ2-7; d_gene: NA; abundance: few; v_gene: TRBV20-1; len: 15; CDR3aa: CSAPAPARGETEQYF; CDR3nt: TGCAGTGCTCCAGCCCCCGCGAGGGGGGAAACCGAGCAGTACTTC
j_gene: TRBJ2-7; d_gene: TRBD1; abundance: NA; v_gene: TRBV6-1; len: 16; CDR3aa: CASTLSGTGMIDEQYF; CDR3nt: TGTGCCAGTACCCTCTCCGGGACAGGGATGATAGACGAGCAGTACTTC
j_gene: TRBJ2-1; d_gene: TRBD2; abundance: NA; v_gene: TRBV10-3; len: 13; CDR3aa: CAITGLGVGEQFF; CDR3nt: TGTGCCATAACGGGACTAGGAGTCGGTGAGCAGTTCTTC
j_gene: TRBJ2-7; d_gene: TRBD2; abundance: many; v_gene: TRBV12-3/TRBV12-4; len: 14; CDR3aa: CASSFGGGRNEQYF; CDR3nt: TGTGCCAGCAGTTTTGGGGGAGGGAGAAACGAGCAGTACTTC
j_gene: TRBJ2-7; d_gene: TRBD2; abundance: NA; v_gene: TRBV27; len: 14; CDR3aa: CASSRPGRIYEQYF; CDR3nt: TGTGCCAGCAGTCGGCCCGGGAGGATCTACGAGCAGTACTTC
j_gene: TRBJ1-2; d_gene: TRBD1; abundance: many; v_gene: TRBV29-1; len: 11; CDR3aa: CSVKTGDGYTF; CDR3nt: TGCAGCGTCAAGACAGGGGATGGCTACACCTTC
j_gene: TRBJ2-1; d_gene: NA; abundance: NA; v_gene: TRBV19; len: 12; CDR3aa: CARPHNYNEQFF; CDR3nt: TGTGCCAGGCCACACAACTACAATGAGCAGTTCTTC
j_gene: TRBJ2-1; d_gene: NA; abundance: NA; v_gene: TRBV29-1; len: 12; CDR3aa: CSQRSSYNEQFF; CDR3nt: TGCAGCCAACGGAGCTCCTACAATGAGCAGTTCTTC
j_gene: TRBJ2-1; d_gene: TRBD1; abundance: NA; v_gene: TRBV19; len: 14; CDR3aa: CASQPGQGRGEQFF; CDR3nt: TGTGCCAGTCAACCGGGACAGGGTCGTGGGGAGCAGTTCTTC
j_gene: TRBJ2-3; d_gene: NA; abundance: many; v_gene: TRBV12-3/TRBV12-4; len: 11; CDR3aa: CASTPRDTQYF; CDR3nt: TGTGCCAGCACCCCTAGGGATACGCAGTATTTT
j_gene: TRBJ1-4; d_gene: TRBD1; abundance: few; v_gene: TRBV29-1; len: 15; CDR3aa: CSASGGGQTNEKLFF; CDR3nt: TGCAGCGCATCAGGCGGGGGACAGACTAATGAAAAACTGTTTTTT
j_gene: TRBJ1-4; d_gene: NA; abundance: NA; v_gene: TRBV7-2; len: 15; CDR3aa: CASSSVRGPRGKLFF; CDR3nt: TGTGCCAGCAGTTCTGTTCGGGGCCCCCGAGGAAAACTGTTTTTT
j_gene: TRBJ1-2; d_gene: NA; abundance: few; v_gene: TRBV10-3; len: 15; CDR3aa: CAISESGRSNYGYTF; CDR3nt: TGTGCCATCAGTGAGTCGGGGCGGAGCAACTATGGCTACACCTTC
j_gene: TRBJ2-1; d_gene: TRBD1; abundance: many; v_gene: TRBV10-3; len: 13; CDR3aa: CAIWTGTNNEQFF; CDR3nt: TGTGCCATCTGGACAGGTACCAACAATGAGCAGTTCTTC
j_gene: TRBJ1-1; d_gene: NA; abundance: many; v_gene: TRBV5-1; len: 13; CDR3aa: CASSLVGGAEAFF; CDR3nt: TGCGCCAGCAGCTTAGTTGGGGGTGCTGAAGCTTTCTTT
j_gene: TRBJ2-5; d_gene: NA; abundance: many; v_gene: TRBV25-1; len: 15; CDR3aa: CASSDLGGKKETQYF; CDR3nt: TGTGCCAGCAGTGACTTGGGGGGAAAGAAAGAGACCCAGTACTTC
j_gene: TRBJ2-1; d_gene: NA; abundance: few; v_gene: TRBV4-2; len: 15; CDR3aa: CASSQMRTAYNEQFF; CDR3nt: TGTGCCAGCAGCCAAATGCGCACCGCCTACAATGAGCAGTTCTTC
j_gene: TRBJ2-1; d_gene: TRBD2; abundance: NA; v_gene: TRBV20-1; len: 14; CDR3aa: CSAIAGGIRYEQFF; CDR3nt: TGCAGTGCCATAGCGGGAGGTATTCGCTATGAGCAGTTCTTC
j_gene: TRBJ1-5; d_gene: NA; abundance: few; v_gene: TRBV6-5; len: 14; CDR3aa: CASSYGRNNQPQHF; CDR3nt: TGTGCCAGCAGTTATGGTAGAAACAATCAGCCCCAGCATTTT
j_gene: TRBJ2-1; d_gene: TRBD2; abundance: NA; v_gene: TRBV6-5; len: 19; CDR3aa: CASSSPREREGSPYNEQFF; CDR3nt: TGTGCCAGCAGTTCTCCCCGGGAGCGGGAGGGTAGTCCATACAATGAGCAGTTCTTC
j_gene: TRBJ2-3; d_gene: TRBD2; abundance: NA; v_gene: TRBV12-3/TRBV12-4; len: 15; CDR3aa: CASSPSRTSTDRQYF; CDR3nt: TGTGCCAGCAGTCCCTCCAGGACTAGCACAGATAGGCAGTATTTT
j_gene: TRBJ2-1; d_gene: NA; abundance: NA; v_gene: TRBV1; len: 17; CDR3aa: CTSSQEVSSGRENEQFF; CDR3nt: TGCACCAGCAGCCAAGAGGTCAGTAGCGGGAGAGAGAATGAGCAGTTCTTC
j_gene: TRBJ1-5; d_gene: TRBD1; abundance: few; v_gene: TRBV10-3; len: 14; CDR3aa: CAISDTQGNQPQHF; CDR3nt: TGTGCCATCAGTGATACACAGGGGAATCAGCCCCAGCATTTT
j_gene: TRBJ2-3; d_gene: TRBD1; abundance: many; v_gene: TRBV6-5; len: 14; CDR3aa: CASSYRGLTDTQYF; CDR3nt: TGTGCCAGCAGTTACAGGGGGCTCACAGATACGCAGTATTTT
j_gene: TRBJ2-1; d_gene: NA; abundance: NA; v_gene: TRBV7-3; len: 15; CDR3aa: CASSLSTGSYNEQFF; CDR3nt: TGTGCCAGCAGCTTATCGACGGGGTCCTACAATGAGCAGTTCTTC
j_gene: TRBJ2-1; d_gene: TRBD2; abundance: NA; v_gene: TRBV6-2/TRBV6-3; len: 19; CDR3aa: CASSSWTSGAKSSYNEQFF; CDR3nt: TGTGCCAGCAGTTCCTGGACTAGCGGGGCCAAAAGCTCCTACAATGAGCAGTTCTTC
j_gene: TRBJ1-1; d_gene: NA; abundance: once; v_gene: TRBV2; len: 13; CDR3aa: CASSEYGSVGAFF; CDR3nt: TGTGCCAGCAGTGAGTACGGTTCGGTCGGGGCTTTCTTT
j_gene: TRBJ2-7; d_gene: TRBD1; abundance: once; v_gene: TRBV18; len: 18; CDR3aa: CASSLPGQGRPPTYEQYF; CDR3nt: TGTGCCAGCTCACTACCGGGACAGGGAAGGCCACCAACCTACGAGCAGTACTTC
j_gene: TRBJ2-5; d_gene: TRBD2; abundance: NA; v_gene: TRBV12-3/TRBV12-4; len: 15; CDR3aa: CASRPGLAGQETQYF; CDR3nt: TGTGCCAGCAGACCGGGACTAGCGGGACAAGAGACCCAGTACTTC
j_gene: TRBJ2-7; d_gene: TRBD2; abundance: NA; v_gene: TRBV7-8; len: 15; CDR3aa: CASSFSRLADYEQYF; CDR3nt: TGTGCCAGCAGCTTTTCCCGGCTAGCGGACTACGAGCAGTACTTC
j_gene: TRBJ1-5; d_gene: TRBD1; abundance: NA; v_gene: TRBV6-2/TRBV6-3; len: 16; CDR3aa: CASRTGTGRANQPQHF; CDR3nt: TGTGCCAGCAGGACCGGGACAGGGAGGGCCAATCAGCCCCAGCATTTT
j_gene: TRBJ2-1; d_gene: NA; abundance: NA; v_gene: TRBV3-1; len: 18; CDR3aa: CASSQVLSGGGKYNEQFF; CDR3nt: TGTGCCAGCAGCCAAGTCCTGTCGGGGGGCGGAAAGTACAATGAGCAGTTCTTC
j_gene: TRBJ2-6; d_gene: NA; abundance: few; v_gene: TRBV20-1; len: 15; CDR3aa: CSASKGSSGANVLTF; CDR3nt: TGCAGTGCCTCCAAGGGATCTTCTGGGGCCAACGTCCTGACTTTC
j_gene: TRBJ1-3; d_gene: NA; abundance: many; v_gene: TRBV6-5; len: 15; CDR3aa: CASISRRVRGNTIYF; CDR3nt: TGTGCCAGCATTTCTCGGCGAGTTCGGGGAAACACCATATATTTT
j_gene: TRBJ1-1; d_gene: TRBD1; abundance: NA; v_gene: TRBV10-3; len: 13; CDR3aa: CAIQGQGNTEAFF; CDR3nt: TGTGCCATTCAGGGACAGGGGAACACTGAAGCTTTCTTT
j_gene: TRBJ1-3; d_gene: NA; abundance: NA; v_gene: TRBV2; len: 14; CDR3aa: CASLHGSSGNTIYF; CDR3nt: TGTGCCAGCCTGCATGGGAGCTCTGGAAACACCATATATTTT
j_gene: TRBJ2-7; d_gene: TRBD2; abundance: NA; v_gene: TRBV20-1; len: 13; CDR3aa: CSATQRESYEQYF; CDR3nt: TGCAGTGCTACCCAGCGGGAGTCCTACGAGCAGTACTTC
j_gene: TRBJ1-3; d_gene: NA; abundance: many; v_gene: TRBV7-8; len: 16; CDR3aa: CASSLAYGYSGNTIYF; CDR3nt: TGTGCCAGCAGCTTAGCGTACGGTTACTCTGGAAACACCATATATTTT